The 11 T cell receptor beta chains presented below share a single source sample, sequenced in a study of cytomegalovirus exposure and HLA in healthy donors. PCR used 60 Vbeta primers and 13 Jbeta primers. Assay used: immunoSEQ multiplex PCR; TCRdb lists only in-frame clones, some missing. The sample has more than 85,000 clones; under 80% are singletons. The source material was PBMCs. Receptors originate from a woman aged 50 to 60 in good health and CMV-seropositive.

V and J are TRBV25-1 and TRBJ2-7; 9 bases agree with TRBD1. J gave up 7 bases and V 3 bases, and 10 bases lay outside the gene matches. This CDR3 comprises 15 residues. CDR1 and CDR2 (germline): MGHDK, SYGVNS. CDR3 amino acids: CASSEPGTGRGEQYF. CDR3 in DNA: TGTGCCAGCAGTGAGCCCGGGACAGGGAGGGGTGAGCAGTACTTC.

This sequence joins TRBV10-3 and TRBJ2-3; D is unclear. This CDR3 has 13 amino acids. V was clipped by 2 bases and J by 3 bases, with 6 bases between them. Germline CDR1 reads ENHRY; CDR2 reads SYGVKD. The CDR3 here is CAISEDSTDTQYF. DNA for the CDR3: TGTGCCATCAGTGAGGACTCAACAGATACGCAGTATTTT.

The chain has TRBV7-3 and TRBJ2-3; 8 positions match TRBD1. CDR1 and CDR2 from the germline V gene are SGHTA and FQGTGA. This CDR3 is built from 13 residues. With 5 bases clipped from V and 6 bases from J, the junction kept 4 bases outside the gene matches. This CDR3 reads CASSQDRADTQYF. As DNA, the CDR3 is TGTGCCAGCAGCCAGGACAGGGCCGATACGCAGTATTTT.

The chain recombines TRBV29-1 with TRBJ2-1, with 9 nucleotides matching TRBD2. Losses at the gene ends were 7 bases for V and 2 bases for J; bases not matched to a gene: 9. The CDR3 contains 15 residues. Germline CDR1 SQVTM, CDR2 ANQGSEA. CDR3 residues: CSASRGGRAYNEQFF. As DNA, the CDR3 is TGCAGCGCCTCCCGGGGCGGGAGGGCCTACAATGAGCAGTTCTTC.

V usage is TRBV6-5 and J usage is TRBJ2-7; D not certain. This CDR3 contains 14 residues. Trimming cost V 3 bases and J 0 bases, with 9 bases left between them. Germline assignment: CDR1 MNHEY and CDR2 SVGAGI. Written as DNA, the CDR3 is TGTGCCAGCAGTTATCGTCAGTTCTCCTACGAGCAGTACTTC. Protein: CASSYRQFSYEQYF.

The chain links TRBV7-2 to TRBJ2-7, with 8 bases that match TRBD1. The CDR3 runs to 15 residues. After removal of 0 bases from V and 3 bases from J, the junction contained 4 bases not matched to a gene. The germline V gene encodes CDR1 SGHTA and CDR2 FQGNSA. Here the CDR3 DNA reads TGTGCCAGCAGCTTAGCTGCGACAGGGGACTACGAGCAGTACTTC. Translated: CASSLAATGDYEQYF. The full variable domain, in which reference TRBV7-2 and TRBJ2-7 provide the parts outside the CDR3, is GAGVSQSPSNKVTEKGKDVELRCDPISGHTALYWYRQSLGQGLEFLIYFQGNSAPDKSGLPSDRFSAERTGGSVSTLTIQRTQQEDSAVYLCASSLAATGDYEQYFGPGTRLTVT.

The count of this clone is one. The sample holds other DNA sequences that translate to the same CDR3. The chain combines TRBV2 with TRBJ2-1; perhaps TRBD2 as D (6 bases). The ends were cut back, 1 base at V and 10 bases at J, with 8 bases in the middle. This CDR3 comprises 12 residues. CDR1 SNHLY and CDR2 FYNNEI come from the germline V gene. CDR3: CASSEGRGEQFF. The CDR3 nucleotides are TGTGCCAGCAGTGAAGGGCGGGGAGAGCAGTTCTTC.

The chain employs TRBV15 and TRBJ2-1; 11 nucleotides match TRBD2. Trimming took 4 bases from V and 6 from J; bases not matched to a gene: 8. The length of the CDR3 is 16 residues. The germline CDR1 and CDR2 sequences are LNHNV and YYDKDF (reference sequence). CDR3 nucleotide sequence: TGTGCCACCAGCATATCACTAGCGGGAGTGAGCAATGAGCAGTTCTTC. Translated, it gives CATSISLAGVSNEQFF.

The chain employs TRBV7-8 and TRBJ1-1; perhaps TRBD1 as D (5 bases). V was cut by 1 base and J by 0 bases, with 12 bases left in between. The CDR3 totals 16 residues. The V gene's germline CDR1 is SGHVS and CDR2 FQNEAQ. The DNA of the CDR3 is TGTGCCAGCAGCTTAGGGAGGGGAGCCTTGAACACTGAAGCTTTCTTT. Protein: CASSLGRGALNTEAFF.

The chain joins TRBV5-4 to TRBJ1-1; maybe TRBD1 (5 bases). CDR3 length equals 15 residues. V was shortened by 4 bases and J by 0 bases, with 13 bases between the two germline ends. Germline-derived CDR1 and CDR2 are SGHNT and YYREEE (reference sequence). The CDR3 DNA reads as TGTGCCAGCAGCGCGCGGGGGAGAATGAACACTGAAGCTTTCTTT. This gives the protein CASSARGRMNTEAFF.

The V gene is TRBV19, the J gene TRBJ1-6; TRBD1 matches at 8 bases. The J segment lost 8 bases and the V segment lost 11 bases, leaving 11 bases of the junction unmatched. The CDR3 is 14 amino acids. The germline V gene encodes CDR1 LNHDA and CDR2 SQIVND (reference sequence). The CDR3: CAGSGQGWDSPLHF. The CDR3 DNA sequence: TGTGCCGGATCCGGACAGGGTTGGGATTCACCCCTCCACTTT.